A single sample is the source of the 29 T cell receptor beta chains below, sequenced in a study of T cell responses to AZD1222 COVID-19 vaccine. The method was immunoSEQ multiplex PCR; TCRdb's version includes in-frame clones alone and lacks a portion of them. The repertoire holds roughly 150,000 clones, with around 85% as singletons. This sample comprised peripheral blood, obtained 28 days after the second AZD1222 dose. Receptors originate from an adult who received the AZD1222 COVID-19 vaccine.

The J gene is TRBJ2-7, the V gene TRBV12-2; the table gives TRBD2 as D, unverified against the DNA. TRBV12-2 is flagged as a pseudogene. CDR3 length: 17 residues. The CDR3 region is CASRLRGLRVSTHEQYF. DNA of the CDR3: TGTGCAAGTCGCTTACGAGGCCTCAGAGTGTCAACCCACGAGCAGTACTTC.

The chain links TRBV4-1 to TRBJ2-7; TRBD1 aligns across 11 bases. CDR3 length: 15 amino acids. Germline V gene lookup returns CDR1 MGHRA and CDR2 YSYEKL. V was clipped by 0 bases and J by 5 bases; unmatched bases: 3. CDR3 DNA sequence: TGCGCCAGCAGCCAAGATGGACAGGGGGCGGACGAGCAGTACTTC. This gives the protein CASSQDGQGADEQYF.

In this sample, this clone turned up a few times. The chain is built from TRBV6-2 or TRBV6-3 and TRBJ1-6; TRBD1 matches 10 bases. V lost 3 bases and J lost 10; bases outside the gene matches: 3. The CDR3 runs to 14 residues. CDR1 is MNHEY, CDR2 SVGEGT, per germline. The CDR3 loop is CASSYRDRGSPLHF. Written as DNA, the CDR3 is TGTGCCAGCAGTTATCGGGACAGGGGATCACCCCTCCACTTT.

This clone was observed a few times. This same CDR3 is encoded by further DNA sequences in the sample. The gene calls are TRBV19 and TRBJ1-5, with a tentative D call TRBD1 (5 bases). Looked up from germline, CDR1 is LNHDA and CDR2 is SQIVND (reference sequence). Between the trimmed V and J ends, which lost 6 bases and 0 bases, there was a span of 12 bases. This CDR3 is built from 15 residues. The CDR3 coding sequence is TGTGCCAGTAGCCTGACAGATTATAGCAATCAGCCCCAGCATTTT. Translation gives CASSLTDYSNQPQHF.

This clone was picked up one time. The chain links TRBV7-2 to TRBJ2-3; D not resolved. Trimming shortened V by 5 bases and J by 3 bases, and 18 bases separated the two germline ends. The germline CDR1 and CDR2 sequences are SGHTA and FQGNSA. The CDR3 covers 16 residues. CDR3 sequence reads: CASSPRTAGVTDTQYF. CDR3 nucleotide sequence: TGTGCCAGCAGCCCCCGGACCGCCGGCGTGACAGATACGCAGTATTTT.

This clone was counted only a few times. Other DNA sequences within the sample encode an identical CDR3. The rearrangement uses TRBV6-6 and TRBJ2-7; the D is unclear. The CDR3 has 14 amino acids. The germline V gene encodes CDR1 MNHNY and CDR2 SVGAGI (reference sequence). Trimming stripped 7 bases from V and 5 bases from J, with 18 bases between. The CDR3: CASKNEQPSNEQYF. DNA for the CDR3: TGTGCCAGCAAGAACGAACAGCCTTCTAACGAGCAGTACTTC.

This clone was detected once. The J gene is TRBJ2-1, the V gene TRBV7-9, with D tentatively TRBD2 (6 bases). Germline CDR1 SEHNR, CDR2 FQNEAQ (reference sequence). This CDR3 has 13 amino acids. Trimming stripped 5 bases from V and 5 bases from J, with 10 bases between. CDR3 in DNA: TGTGCCAGCAGCCACGGGGGTAACAATGAGCAGTTCTTC. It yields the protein CASSHGGNNEQFF.

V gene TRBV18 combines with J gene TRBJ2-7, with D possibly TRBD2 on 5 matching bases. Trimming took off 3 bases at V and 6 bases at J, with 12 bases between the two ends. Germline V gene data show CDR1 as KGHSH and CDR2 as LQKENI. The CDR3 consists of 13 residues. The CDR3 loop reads CASSPGEGREQYF. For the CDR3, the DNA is TGTGCCAGCTCACCTGGTGAGGGCCGCGAGCAGTACTTC.

The CDR3 sequence: CASSPPGADTQYF. For the CDR3, the DNA is TGTGCCAGCAGCCCCCCTGGGGCAGATACGCAGTATTTT. The chain uses TRBV7-8 and TRBJ2-3; D is unresolved. V dropped 5 bases and J dropped 4 bases, with 10 bases sitting between them. There are 13 residues in the CDR3. Germline CDR1 SGHVS, CDR2 FQNEAQ.

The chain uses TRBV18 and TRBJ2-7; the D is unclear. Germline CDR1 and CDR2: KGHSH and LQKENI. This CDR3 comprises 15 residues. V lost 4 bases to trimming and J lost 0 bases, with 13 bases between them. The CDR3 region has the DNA TGTGCCAGCTCACAACTAACAGTGAGCTCCTACGAGCAGTACTTC. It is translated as CASSQLTVSSYEQYF.

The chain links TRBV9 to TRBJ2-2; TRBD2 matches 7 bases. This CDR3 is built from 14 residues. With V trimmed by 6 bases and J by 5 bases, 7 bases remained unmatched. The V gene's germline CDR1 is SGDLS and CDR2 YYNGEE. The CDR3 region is CASTRGGSTGELFF. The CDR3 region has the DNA TGTGCCAGCACGCGCGGGGGTAGTACCGGGGAGCTGTTTTTT.

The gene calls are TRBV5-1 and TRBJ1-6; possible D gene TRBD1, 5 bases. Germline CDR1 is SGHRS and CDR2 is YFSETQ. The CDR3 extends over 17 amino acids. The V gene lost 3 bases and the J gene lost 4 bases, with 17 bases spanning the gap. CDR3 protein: CASSSSGVRGYNSPLHF. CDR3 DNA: TGCGCCAGCAGCTCCTCTGGGGTAAGGGGATATAATTCACCCCTCCACTTT.

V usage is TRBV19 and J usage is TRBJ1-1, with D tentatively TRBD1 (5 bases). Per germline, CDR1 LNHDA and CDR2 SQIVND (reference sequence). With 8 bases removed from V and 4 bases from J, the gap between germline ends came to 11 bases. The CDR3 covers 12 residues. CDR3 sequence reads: CASLEGPTEAFF. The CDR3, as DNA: TGTGCCAGTCTCGAGGGACCCACTGAAGCTTTCTTT.

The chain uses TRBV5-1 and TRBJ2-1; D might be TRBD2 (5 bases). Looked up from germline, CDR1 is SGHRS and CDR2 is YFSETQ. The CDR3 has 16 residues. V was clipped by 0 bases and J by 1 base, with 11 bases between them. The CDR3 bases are TGCGCCAGCAGCTTGGCGATCCGGGGTTCCTACAATGAGCAGTTCTTC. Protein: CASSLAIRGSYNEQFF. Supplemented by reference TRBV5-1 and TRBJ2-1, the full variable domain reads KAGVTQTPRYLIKTRGQQVTLSCSPISGHRSVSWYQQTPGQGLQFLFEYFSETQRNKGNFPGRFSGRQFSNSRSEMNVSTLELGDSALYLCASSLAIRGSYNEQFFGPGTRLTVL.

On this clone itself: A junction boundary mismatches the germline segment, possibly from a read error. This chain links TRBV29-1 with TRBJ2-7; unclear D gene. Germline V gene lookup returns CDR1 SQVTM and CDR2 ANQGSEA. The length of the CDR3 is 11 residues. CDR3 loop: CSVGRSDEQYF. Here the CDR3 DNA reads TGCAGCGTTGGTCGCTCCGACGAGCAGTACTTC.

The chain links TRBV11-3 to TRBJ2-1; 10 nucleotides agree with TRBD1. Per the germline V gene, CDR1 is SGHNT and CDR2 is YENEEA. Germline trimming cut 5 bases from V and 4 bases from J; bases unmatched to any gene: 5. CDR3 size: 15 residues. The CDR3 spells CASSLGQGDYNEQFF. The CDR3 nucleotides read TGTGCCAGCAGCCTTGGACAGGGGGATTACAATGAGCAGTTCTTC.

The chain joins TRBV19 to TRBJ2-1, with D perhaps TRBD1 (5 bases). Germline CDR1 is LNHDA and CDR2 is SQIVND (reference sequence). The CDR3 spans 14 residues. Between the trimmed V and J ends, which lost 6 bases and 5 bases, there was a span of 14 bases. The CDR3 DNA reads TGTGCCAGTAGCGCCAGGGTTTCCAACAATGAGCAGTTCTTC. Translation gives CASSARVSNNEQFF.

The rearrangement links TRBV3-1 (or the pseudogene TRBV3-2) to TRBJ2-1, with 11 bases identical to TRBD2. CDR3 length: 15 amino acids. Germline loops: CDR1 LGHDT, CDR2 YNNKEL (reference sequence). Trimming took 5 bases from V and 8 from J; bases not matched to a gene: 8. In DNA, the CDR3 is TGTGCCAGCAGCACCCCTAGCGGGGGGAGAGATGAGCAGTTCTTC. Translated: CASSTPSGGRDEQFF.

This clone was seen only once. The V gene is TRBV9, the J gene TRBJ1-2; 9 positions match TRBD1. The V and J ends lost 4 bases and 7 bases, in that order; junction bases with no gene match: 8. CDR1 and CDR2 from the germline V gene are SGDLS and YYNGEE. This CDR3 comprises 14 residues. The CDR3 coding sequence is TGTGCCAGCAGCTTCCACAGGGGGCAGGGTGGCTACACCTTC. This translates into CASSFHRGQGGYTF. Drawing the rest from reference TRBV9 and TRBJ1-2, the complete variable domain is DSGVTQTPKHLITATGQRVTLRCSPRSGDLSVYWYQQSLDQGLQFLIQYYNGEERAKGNILERFSAQQFPDLHSELNLSSLELGDSALYFCASSFHRGQGGYTFGSGTRLTVV.

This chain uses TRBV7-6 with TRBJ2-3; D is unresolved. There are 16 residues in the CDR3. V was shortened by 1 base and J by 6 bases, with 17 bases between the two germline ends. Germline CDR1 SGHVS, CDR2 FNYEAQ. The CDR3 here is CASSLEASPPTDTQYF. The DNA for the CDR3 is TGTGCCAGCAGCTTAGAGGCTAGTCCCCCCACTGATACGCAGTATTTT. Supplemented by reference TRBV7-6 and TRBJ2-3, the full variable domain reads GAGVSQSPRYKVTKRGQDVALRCDPISGHVSLYWYRQALGQGPEFLTYFNYEAQQDKSGLPNDRFSAERPEGSISTLTIQRTEQRDSAMYRCASSLEASPPTDTQYFGPGTRLTVL.

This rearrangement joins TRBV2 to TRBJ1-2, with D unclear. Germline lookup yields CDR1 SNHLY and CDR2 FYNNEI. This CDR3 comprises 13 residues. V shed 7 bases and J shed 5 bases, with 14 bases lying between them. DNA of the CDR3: TGTGCCAGCACCCTGGCAGCTGCTTATGGCTACACCTTC. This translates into CASTLAAAYGYTF. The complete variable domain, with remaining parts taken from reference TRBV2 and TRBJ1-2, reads EPEVTQTPSHQVTQMGQEVILRCVPISNHLYFYWYRQILGQKVEFLVSFYNNEISEKSEIFDDQFSVERPDGSNFTLKIRSTKLEDSAMYFCASTLAAAYGYTFGSGTRLTVV.

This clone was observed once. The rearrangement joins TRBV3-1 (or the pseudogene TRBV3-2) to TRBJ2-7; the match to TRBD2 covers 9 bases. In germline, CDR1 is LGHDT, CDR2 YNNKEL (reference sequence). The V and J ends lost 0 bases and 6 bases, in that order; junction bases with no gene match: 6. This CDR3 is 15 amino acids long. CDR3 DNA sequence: TGTGCCAGCAGCCAAGATCTGGGACTAGCAGCCGAGCAGTACTTC. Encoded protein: CASSQDLGLAAEQYF.

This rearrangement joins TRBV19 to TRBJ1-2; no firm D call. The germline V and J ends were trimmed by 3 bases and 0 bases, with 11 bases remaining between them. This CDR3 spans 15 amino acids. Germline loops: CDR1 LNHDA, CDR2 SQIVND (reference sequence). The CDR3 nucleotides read TGTGCCAGTAGTATCAGCGGCCGAGCTAACTATGGCTACACCTTC. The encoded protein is CASSISGRANYGYTF.

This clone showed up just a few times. DNA for the CDR3: TGTGCCAGCAGGTATACGGGGTCGGATACGCAGTATTTT. It specifies CASRYTGSDTQYF. The rearrangement links TRBV3-1 (or the pseudogene TRBV3-2) to TRBJ2-3, with a weak D call TRBD2 (5 bases). Between the trimmed V and J ends, which lost 6 bases and 6 bases, there was a span of 13 bases. This CDR3 region has 13 residues. Looked up from germline, CDR1 is LGHDT and CDR2 is YNNKEL (reference sequence).

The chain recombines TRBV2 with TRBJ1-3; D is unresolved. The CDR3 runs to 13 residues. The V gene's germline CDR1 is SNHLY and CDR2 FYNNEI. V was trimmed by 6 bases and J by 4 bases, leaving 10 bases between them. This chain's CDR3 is CASRDRTGNTIYF. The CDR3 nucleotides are TGTGCCAGCAGGGATCGAACCGGAAACACCATATATTTT.

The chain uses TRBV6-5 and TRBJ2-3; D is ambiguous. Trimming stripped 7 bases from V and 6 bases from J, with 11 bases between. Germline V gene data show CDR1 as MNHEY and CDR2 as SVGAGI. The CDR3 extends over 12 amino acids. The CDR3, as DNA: TGTGCCAGCACTGCCGGAGCTGATACGCAGTATTTT. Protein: CASTAGADTQYF.

The CDR3 DNA reads TGTGCCAGCCAACGATTCGGGGACACTAGCACAGATACGCAGTATTTT. Translating gives CASQRFGDTSTDTQYF. This chain joins TRBV6-4 and TRBJ2-3; TRBD1 is a possible D gene (6 bases). The CDR3 consists of 16 residues. Germline V gene lookup returns CDR1 MRHNA and CDR2 SNTAGT. With 8 bases removed from V and 0 bases from J, the gap between germline ends came to 18 bases.

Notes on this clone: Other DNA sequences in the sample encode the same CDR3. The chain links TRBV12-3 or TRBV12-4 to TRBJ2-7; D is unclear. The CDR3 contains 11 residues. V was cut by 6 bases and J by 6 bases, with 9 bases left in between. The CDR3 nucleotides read TGTGCCAGCAGCTTGGGTGGCGAGCAGTACTTC. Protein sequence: CASSLGGEQYF.

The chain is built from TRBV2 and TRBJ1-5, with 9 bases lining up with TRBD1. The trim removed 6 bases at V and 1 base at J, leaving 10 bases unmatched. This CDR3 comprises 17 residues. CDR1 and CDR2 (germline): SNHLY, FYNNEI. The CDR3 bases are TGTGCCAGCAGAGAGGTGACAGGGGGACACAGCAATCAGCCCCAGCATTTT. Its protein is CASREVTGGHSNQPQHF.